The rows below give T cell receptor beta chains drawn from one sample of a study of cytomegalovirus exposure and HLA in healthy donors. Only in-frame clones appear in the TCRdb table, and some are missing; sequencing was by immunoSEQ multiplex PCR. The repertoire has around 110,000 clones, 9.5% of them found once; the top ten carry less than 4%. Sequencing was performed on PBMCs. These receptor sequences come from a man aged 30 to 45 in good health and CMV-seronegative. The CDR3 runs from the conserved cysteine through the conserved F or W. Fields, in order: CDR3 DNA, CDR3 protein, V gene, clone size, D gene, J gene. A D gene is named only where the DNA matches it firmly. Rows give clone size only sometimes, using once, few, many, or a class for an expanded clone.

TGTGCCAGCAGCCGCACTACCACCGGGGAGCTGTTTTTT,CASSRTTTGELFF,TRBV11-3,NA,NA,TRBJ2-2
TGTGCCAGCAGTCGAGGGAAGGCGCACACTGAAGCTTTCTTT,CASSRGKAHTEAFF,TRBV6-5,NA,NA,TRBJ1-1
TGTGCCAGCTCACCCATCCGGGACAGTCAGTTCGGGGAGACCCAGTACTTC,CASSPIRDSQFGETQYF,TRBV18,few,TRBD1,TRBJ2-5
TGTGCCAGCAGCTTAGGGTCAACAGGTGGCCAAGAGACCCAGTACTTC,CASSLGSTGGQETQYF,TRBV7-9,few,NA,TRBJ2-5
TGTGCCTGGAGTGTCTTCAGGGGGCAAGAGACCCAGTACTTC,CAWSVFRGQETQYF,TRBV30,few,TRBD1,TRBJ2-5
TGTGCCAGCAGCGTAGACGGGAGGGCCCTCGAGCAGTACTTC,CASSVDGRALEQYF,TRBV9,NA,TRBD2,TRBJ2-7
TGTGCCAGCAACTTAGGGGGGGGGCCGAACACCGGGGAGCTGTTTTTT,CASNLGGGPNTGELFF,TRBV11-2,few,NA,TRBJ2-2
TGTGCCTGGTTTTCCGCGGCTAATGAAAAACTGTTTTTT,CAWFSAANEKLFF,TRBV30,NA,NA,TRBJ1-4
TGTGCCAGCAGTTTAGTCCCTAGCGGGAGGCCCCGCTCCTACGAGCAGTACTTC,CASSLVPSGRPRSYEQYF,TRBV28,few,TRBD2,TRBJ2-7
TGTGCCAGCAGCTCGTTGGGGAGTAACTATGGCTACACCTTC,CASSSLGSNYGYTF,TRBV5-6,NA,NA,TRBJ1-2
TGCAGCGTTGTTGGACACCGGAGTGGGGATACGCAGTATTTT,CSVVGHRSGDTQYF,TRBV29-1,few,NA,TRBJ2-3
TGCGCCAGCAGCTTGGCCGACTTCCCAGATACGCAGTATTTT,CASSLADFPDTQYF,TRBV5-1,NA,NA,TRBJ2-3
TGCGCCAGCAGCGGACTAGCGGGATCCTACGAGCAGTACTTC,CASSGLAGSYEQYF,TRBV5-1,few,TRBD2,TRBJ2-7
TGTGCCAGCTCCCGACTGACTAATTACAATGAGCAGTTCTTC,CASSRLTNYNEQFF,TRBV18,NA,NA,TRBJ2-1
TGTGCCAGCACCGTTGCCAGCGGGAGGGACTACGAGCAGTACTTC,CASTVASGRDYEQYF,TRBV5-4,NA,TRBD2,TRBJ2-7
TGTGCGGCAGGGGTGGTCTGGGAGCAGTACTTC,CAAGVVWEQYF,TRBV19,NA,NA,TRBJ2-7
TGTGCCAGTAGTAGTGTGACAACCACCGGGGAGCTGTTTTTT,CASSSVTTTGELFF,TRBV19,few,NA,TRBJ2-2
TGTGCTAGCAGCTTAGCCCCCAGGGCAAACGGGGAGCTGTTTTTT,CASSLAPRANGELFF,TRBV7-7,NA,NA,TRBJ2-2
TGCGCCAGCAGCAAAGACAGGGGGGAACGCGAGCAGTACTTC,CASSKDRGEREQYF,TRBV5-1,NA,TRBD1,TRBJ2-7
TGTGCCAGCACCTCAAGCCGAGGGGCCAAAAACATTCAGTACTTC,CASTSSRGAKNIQYF,TRBV28,NA,NA,TRBJ2-4
TGTGCCAGCTCACCACCGGACACCTATGGCTACACCTTC,CASSPPDTYGYTF,TRBV18,few,NA,TRBJ1-2
TGTGCCAGCTCCGGCCAGGGGGGCCGCACAGATACGCAGTATTTT,CASSGQGGRTDTQYF,TRBV25-1,NA,NA,TRBJ2-3
TGTGCTAGTGGTTCCCCCGGGACACGGCCCACCTTC,CASGSPGTRPTF,TRBV12-5,NA,NA,TRBJ1-2
TGCGCCAGCAGCTCGCAGGGGGCTGGAGGGGCCAACGTCCTGACTTTC,CASSSQGAGGANVLTF,TRBV5-1,once,TRBD1,TRBJ2-6
TGTGCCAGCAGAGGGGTGAGCTACAGCTCCTATAATTCACCCCTCCACTTT,CASRGVSYSSYNSPLHF,TRBV7-8,few,NA,TRBJ1-6
TGTGCCAGTAGTATAGTGGACAGGGCTCCTGAAGCTTTCTTT,CASSIVDRAPEAFF,TRBV19,few,TRBD1,TRBJ1-1
TGTGCCAGTAGTATCGGACAGGGAGAGGGCTATGGCTACACCTTC,CASSIGQGEGYGYTF,TRBV19,few,TRBD1,TRBJ1-2
TGTGCCAGTAGCCCGACTATAACAGATACGCAGTATTTT,CASSPTITDTQYF,TRBV19,few,NA,TRBJ2-3
TGCGCCAGCAGGTTCACACCGAACACTGAAGCTTTCTTT,CASRFTPNTEAFF,TRBV10-1,few,NA,TRBJ1-1